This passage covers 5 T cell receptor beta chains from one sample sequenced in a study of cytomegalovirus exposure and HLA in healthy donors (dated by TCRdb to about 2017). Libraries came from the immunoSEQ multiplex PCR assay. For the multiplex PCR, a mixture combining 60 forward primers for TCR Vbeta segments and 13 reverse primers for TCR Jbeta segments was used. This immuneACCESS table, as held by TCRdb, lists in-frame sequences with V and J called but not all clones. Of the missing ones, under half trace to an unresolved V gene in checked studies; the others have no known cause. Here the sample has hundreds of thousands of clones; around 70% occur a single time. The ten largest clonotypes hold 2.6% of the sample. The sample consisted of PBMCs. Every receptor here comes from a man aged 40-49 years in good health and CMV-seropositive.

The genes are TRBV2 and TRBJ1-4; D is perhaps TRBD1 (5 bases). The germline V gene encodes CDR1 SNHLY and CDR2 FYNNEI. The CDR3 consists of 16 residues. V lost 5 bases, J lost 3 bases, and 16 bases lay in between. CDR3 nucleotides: TGTGCCAGCAGTTCGACAGTCAACGGTGCTAATGAAAAACTGTTTTTT. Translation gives CASSSTVNGANEKLFF.

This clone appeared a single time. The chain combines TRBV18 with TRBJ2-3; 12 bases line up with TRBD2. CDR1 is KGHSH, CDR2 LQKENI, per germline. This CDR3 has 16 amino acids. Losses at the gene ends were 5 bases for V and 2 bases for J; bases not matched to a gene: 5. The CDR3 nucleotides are TGTGCCAGCTCAGCTACTAGCGGGGGGCCCACAGATACGCAGTATTTT. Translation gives CASSATSGGPTDTQYF.

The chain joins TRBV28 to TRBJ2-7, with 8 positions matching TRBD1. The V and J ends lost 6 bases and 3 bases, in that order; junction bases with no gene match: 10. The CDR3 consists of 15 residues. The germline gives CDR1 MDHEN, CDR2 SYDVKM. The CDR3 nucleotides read TGTGCCAGCAGGGCCGCGACAGGGGTTCTCTACGAGCAGTACTTC. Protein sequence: CASRAATGVLYEQYF.

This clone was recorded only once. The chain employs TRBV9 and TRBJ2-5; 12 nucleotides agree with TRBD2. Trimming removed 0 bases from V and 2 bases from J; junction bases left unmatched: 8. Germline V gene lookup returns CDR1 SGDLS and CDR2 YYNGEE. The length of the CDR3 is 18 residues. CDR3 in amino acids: CASSVGLAGERIQETQYF. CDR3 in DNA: TGTGCCAGCAGCGTAGGACTAGCGGGGGAAAGGATACAAGAGACCCAGTACTTC.

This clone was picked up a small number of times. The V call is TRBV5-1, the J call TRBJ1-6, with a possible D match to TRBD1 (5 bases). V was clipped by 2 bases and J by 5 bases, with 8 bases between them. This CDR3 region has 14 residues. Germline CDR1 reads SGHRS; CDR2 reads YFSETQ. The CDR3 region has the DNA TGCGCCAGCAGCTTCCAGGGTAATAATTCACCCCTCCACTTT. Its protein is CASSFQGNNSPLHF.